This passage covers 11 T cell receptor beta chains from one sample sequenced in a study of HIV-infected patients and healthy controls. The repertoire came from unfractionated whole blood and reflected all unsorted peripheral T cells. 500 ng RNA was reverse transcribed with alpha and beta constant-region primers. Separate chain-specific third strand synthesis with multiplexing indices produced the alpha and beta libraries. TCRdb processed the 5' RACE reads anew with MiXCR; each CDR3 protein has one entry. The table records about 7,400 distinct CDR3 sequences, 9.3% of them present only once. Sample: blood, taken before antiretroviral therapy. The receptors were sampled from an adult with HIV infection.

By share, this clonotype counts as medium-sized (0.01 to 0.1%). The chain recombines TRBV4-2 with TRBJ2-1; D is unresolved. V shed 0 bases and J shed 4 bases, with 13 bases lying between them. Germline CDR1 LGHNA, CDR2 YNFKEQ. The CDR3 has 16 amino acids. CDR3 DNA: TGTGCCAGCAGCCAAGATGGAAGGCCATCATACAATGAGCAGTTCTTC. It specifies CASSQDGRPSYNEQFF.

There are many counts of this clonotype. The V gene is TRBV2, the J gene TRBJ1-1; D is undetermined. V gave up 0 bases and J gave up 7 bases, with 9 bases separating them. The CDR3 spans 13 residues. CDR1 SNHLY and CDR2 FYNNEI come from the germline V gene. This CDR3 reads CASSEALLGEAFF. CDR3 DNA: TGTGCCAGCAGTGAAGCGCTTCTGGGTGAAGCTTTCTTT.

This clonotype is termed medium-sized. CDR3 residues: CSAPGGLNYGYTF. The CDR3, as DNA: TGCAGTGCCCCAGGGGGGCTGAACTATGGCTACACCTTC. The chain uses TRBV20-1 and TRBJ1-2; 7 bases agree with TRBD1. This CDR3 is built from 13 residues. Germline lookup yields CDR1 DFQATT and CDR2 SNEGSKA (reference sequence). V trimming: 6 bases; J trimming: 2 bases; junction bases outside the gene matches: 6.

This clonotype was counted between two and nine times. CDR3 in DNA: TGCGCCAGCAGCGCGGGACTAGCGGGAATCACAGATACGCAGTATTTT. This codes for CASSAGLAGITDTQYF. V and J are TRBV5-1 and TRBJ2-3, with TRBD2 matching 13 bases. J was trimmed by 2 bases and V by 4 bases; bases with no gene match: 4. CDR1 SGHRS and CDR2 YFSETQ come from the germline V gene. This CDR3 region has 16 residues. The variable domain in full, completed from reference TRBV5-1 and TRBJ2-3, reads KAGVTQTPRYLIKTRGQQVTLSCSPISGHRSVSWYQQTPGQGLQFLFEYFSETQRNKGNFPGRFSGRQFSNSRSEMNVSTLELGDSALYLCASSAGLAGITDTQYFGPGTRLTVL.

This clonotype appeared many times. V and J are TRBV5-1 and TRBJ2-5; no firm D call. The CDR3 is 12 amino acids. Per germline, CDR1 SGHRS and CDR2 YFSETQ. V was clipped by 1 base and J by 1 base, with 2 bases between them. This CDR3 reads CASSLTQETQYF. CDR3 bases: TGCGCCAGCAGCTTGACCCAAGAGACCCAGTACTTC.

By share, this clonotype counts as medium-sized. The chain couples TRBV5-1 to TRBJ1-1; 7 positions match TRBD1. This CDR3 region has 14 residues. CDR1 and CDR2 (germline): SGHRS, YFSETQ. J lost 4 bases, V lost 1 base, and 4 bases had no gene match. CDR3 DNA sequence: TGCGCCAGCAGCTTGACAGGGGAAAGCACTGAAGCTTTCTTT. Protein sequence: CASSLTGESTEAFF. The complete variable domain, with remaining parts taken from reference TRBV5-1 and TRBJ1-1, reads KAGVTQTPRYLIKTRGQQVTLSCSPISGHRSVSWYQQTPGQGLQFLFEYFSETQRNKGNFPGRFSGRQFSNSRSEMNVSTLELGDSALYLCASSLTGESTEAFFGQGTRLTVV.

This clonotype showed up just a few times. The chain joins TRBV6-2 or TRBV6-3 to TRBJ1-4; D not certain. The CDR3 loop spans 12 amino acids. Between the trimmed V and J ends, which lost 3 bases and 8 bases, there was a span of 7 bases. Germline V CDR1 and CDR2: MNHEY, SVGEGT. In DNA form, the CDR3 reads TGTGCCAGCAGTTATTCGGGCGAAAAACTGTTTTTT. Its translation is CASSYSGEKLFF.

This clonotype rates as medium-sized. V usage is TRBV27 and J usage is TRBJ2-7; 8 bases fit TRBD2. The CDR3 runs to 13 residues. The germline gives CDR1 MNHEY, CDR2 SMNVEV (reference sequence). V trimming: 0 bases; J trimming: 5 bases; junction bases outside the gene matches: 0. The DNA for the CDR3 is TGTGCCAGCAGTTTATCTAGCGGGGACGAGCAGTACTTC. Its protein is CASSLSSGDEQYF.

This clonotype came up many times. The CDR3 spells CSARDPLAGGPTDTQYF. The CDR3 nucleotides are TGCAGTGCTAGGGACCCCTTGGCGGGGGGGCCAACAGATACGCAGTATTTT. This chain links TRBV20-1 with TRBJ2-3, with TRBD2 identical over 9 bases. The germline gives CDR1 DFQATT, CDR2 SNEGSKA (reference sequence). The CDR3 is 17 residues long. The V gene end was trimmed by 3 bases and the J gene end by 3 bases; junction bases not matched to a gene: 13.

This clonotype was recorded many times. This chain joins TRBV20-1 and TRBJ2-7; 13 bases agree with TRBD2. Germline-derived CDR1 and CDR2 are DFQATT and SNEGSKA (reference sequence). V gave up 3 bases and J gave up 7 bases; unmatched junction bases: 9. The CDR3 sequence is 15 residues long. This CDR3 reads CSARTTSGRGGEQYF. The DNA for the CDR3 is TGCAGTGCTAGGACCACTAGCGGGAGGGGTGGGGAGCAGTACTTC.

CDR3 bases: TGTGCCAGTAAGGAGGGGACAGGGACAACCGGGGAGCTGTTTTTT. Its translation: CASKEGTGTTGELFF. This chain uses TRBV19 with TRBJ2-2; 9 bases map to TRBD1. J gave up 5 bases and V 7 bases, and 8 bases lay outside the gene matches. Germline assignment: CDR1 LNHDA and CDR2 SQIVND (reference sequence). CDR3 length: 15 amino acids.